This T cell receptor beta chain came from a study of T cells expressing NK-cell markers. Looking at the study overall: Among eight sequenced donors, seven carried HCMV seropositivity while one was seronegative.

Findings of the study overall: Whether expanded NKG2C-expressing T cell clones recognize HCMV is unknown. Dominant NKG2C+ clonotypes in over 5 donors made up roughly 1.0-7.5% of CD8+ T cells.

In regard to this clonotype: Its antigen is unidentified.

CDR1 is DFQATT, CDR2 SNEGSKA, per germline (reference sequence). This CDR3 is 12 amino acids long. With UMIs, 5'RACE template switching was used to make TCR beta cDNA. One entry per CDR3 protein, without DNA, is what TCRdb gives after re-calling the 5' RACE reads. This listing includes some 500,000 distinct CDR3 sequences. The V call is TRBV20-1, the J call TRBJ2-1. Sequenced material: blood T cells: a sorted CD56 or NKG2C T cell subset, CD4+ or CD8+ T cells, or bulk PBMC T cells (not recorded which). This clonotype was obtained from a woman in her forties or fifties in good health. Here the CDR3 reads CSARKVANEQFF.